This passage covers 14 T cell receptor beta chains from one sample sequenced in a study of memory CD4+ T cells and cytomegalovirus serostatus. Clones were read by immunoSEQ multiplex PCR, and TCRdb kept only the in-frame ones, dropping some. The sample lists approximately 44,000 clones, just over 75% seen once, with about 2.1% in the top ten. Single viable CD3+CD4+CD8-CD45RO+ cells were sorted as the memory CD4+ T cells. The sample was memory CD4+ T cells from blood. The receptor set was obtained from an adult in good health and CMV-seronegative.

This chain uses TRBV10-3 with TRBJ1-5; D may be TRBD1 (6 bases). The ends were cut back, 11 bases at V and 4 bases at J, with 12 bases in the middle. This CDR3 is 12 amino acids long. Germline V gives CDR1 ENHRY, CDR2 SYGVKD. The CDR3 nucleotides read TGTGCCGCGGGACAAAGTAATCAGCCCCAGCATTTT. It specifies CAAGQSNQPQHF.

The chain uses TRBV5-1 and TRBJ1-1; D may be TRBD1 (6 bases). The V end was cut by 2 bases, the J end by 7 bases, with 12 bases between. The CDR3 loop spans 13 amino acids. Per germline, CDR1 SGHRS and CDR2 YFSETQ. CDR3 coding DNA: TGCGCCAGCAGCTTTGGGATGGACAGTGAAGCTTTCTTT. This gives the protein CASSFGMDSEAFF.

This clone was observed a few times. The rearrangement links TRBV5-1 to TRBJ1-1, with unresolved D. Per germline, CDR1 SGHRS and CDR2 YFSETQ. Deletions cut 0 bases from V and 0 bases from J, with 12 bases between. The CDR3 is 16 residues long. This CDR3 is CASSLESGGMNTEAFF. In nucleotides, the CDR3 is TGCGCCAGCAGCTTGGAGTCGGGCGGCATGAACACTGAAGCTTTCTTT.

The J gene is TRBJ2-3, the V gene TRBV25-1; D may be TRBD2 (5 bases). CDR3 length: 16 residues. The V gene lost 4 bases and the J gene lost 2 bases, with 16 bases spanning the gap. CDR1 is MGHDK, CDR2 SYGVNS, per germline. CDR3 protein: CASSGGADTFTDTQYF. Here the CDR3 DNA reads TGTGCCAGCAGTGGCGGAGCGGATACTTTCACAGATACGCAGTATTTT.

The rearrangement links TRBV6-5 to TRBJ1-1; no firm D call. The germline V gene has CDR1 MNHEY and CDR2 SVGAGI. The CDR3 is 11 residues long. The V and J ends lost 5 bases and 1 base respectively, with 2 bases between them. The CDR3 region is CASSENTEAFF. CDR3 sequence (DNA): TGTGCCAGCAGTGAGAACACTGAAGCTTTCTTT.

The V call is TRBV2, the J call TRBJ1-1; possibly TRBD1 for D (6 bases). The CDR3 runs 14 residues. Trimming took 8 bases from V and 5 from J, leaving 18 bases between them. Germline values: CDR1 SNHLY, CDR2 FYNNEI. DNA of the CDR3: TGTGCCAGCGGGGGGGCGGTCTTAAGGACTGAAGCTTTCTTT. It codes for CASGGAVLRTEAFF.

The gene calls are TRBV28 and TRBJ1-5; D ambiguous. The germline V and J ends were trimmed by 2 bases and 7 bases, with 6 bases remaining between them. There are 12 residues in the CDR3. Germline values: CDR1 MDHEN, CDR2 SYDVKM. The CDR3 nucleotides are TGTGCCAGCAGTTTAAAAATACAGCCCCAGCATTTT. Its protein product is CASSLKIQPQHF.

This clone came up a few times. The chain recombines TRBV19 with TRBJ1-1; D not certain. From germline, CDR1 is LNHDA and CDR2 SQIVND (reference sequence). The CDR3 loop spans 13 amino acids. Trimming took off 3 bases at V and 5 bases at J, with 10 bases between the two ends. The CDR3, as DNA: TGTGCCAGTAGTATTTCCAGCGGTACTGAAGCTTTCTTT. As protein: CASSISSGTEAFF.

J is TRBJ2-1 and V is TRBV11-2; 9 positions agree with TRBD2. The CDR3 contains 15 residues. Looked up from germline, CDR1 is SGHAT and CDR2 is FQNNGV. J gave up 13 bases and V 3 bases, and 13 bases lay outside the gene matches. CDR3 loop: CASSFSLAGNRIQFF. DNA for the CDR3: TGTGCCAGCAGCTTTAGCCTAGCGGGGAATCGAATACAGTTCTTC.

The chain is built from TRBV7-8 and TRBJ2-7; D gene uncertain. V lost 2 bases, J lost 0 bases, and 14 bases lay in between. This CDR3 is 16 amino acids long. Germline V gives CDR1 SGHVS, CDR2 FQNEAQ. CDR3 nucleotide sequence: TGTGCCAGCAGCTTATTTGGCGGCACAAACTCCTACGAGCAGTACTTC. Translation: CASSLFGGTNSYEQYF. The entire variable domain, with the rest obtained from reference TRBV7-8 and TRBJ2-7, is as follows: GAGVSQSPRYKVAKRGQDVALRCDPISGHVSLFWYQQALGQGPEFLTYFQNEAQLDKSGLPSDRFFAERPEGSVSTLKIQRTQQEDSAVYLCASSLFGGTNSYEQYFGPGTRLTVT.

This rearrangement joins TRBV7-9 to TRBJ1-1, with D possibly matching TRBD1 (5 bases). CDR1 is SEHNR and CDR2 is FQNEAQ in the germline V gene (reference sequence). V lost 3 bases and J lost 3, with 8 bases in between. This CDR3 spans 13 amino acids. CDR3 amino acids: CASSLGQYTEAFF. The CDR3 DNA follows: TGTGCCAGCAGCTTGGGGCAGTACACTGAAGCTTTCTTT.

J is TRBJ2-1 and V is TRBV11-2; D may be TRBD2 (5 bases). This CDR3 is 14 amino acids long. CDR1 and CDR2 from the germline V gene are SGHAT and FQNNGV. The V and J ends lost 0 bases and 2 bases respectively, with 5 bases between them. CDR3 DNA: TGTGCCAGCAGCTTAGACGGGACCTACAATGAGCAGTTCTTC. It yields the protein CASSLDGTYNEQFF. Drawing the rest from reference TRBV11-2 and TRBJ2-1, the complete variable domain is EAGVAQSPRYKIIEKRQSVAFWCNPISGHATLYWYQQILGQGPKLLIQFQNNGVVDDSQLPKDRFSAERLKGVDSTLKIQPAKLEDSAVYLCASSLDGTYNEQFFGPGTRLTVL.

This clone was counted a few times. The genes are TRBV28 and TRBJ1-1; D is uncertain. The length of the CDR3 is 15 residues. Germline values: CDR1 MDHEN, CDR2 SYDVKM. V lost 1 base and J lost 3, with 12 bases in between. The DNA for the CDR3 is TGTGCCAGCAGTTTATCGGGAATTTGGGACACTGAAGCTTTCTTT. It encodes CASSLSGIWDTEAFF.

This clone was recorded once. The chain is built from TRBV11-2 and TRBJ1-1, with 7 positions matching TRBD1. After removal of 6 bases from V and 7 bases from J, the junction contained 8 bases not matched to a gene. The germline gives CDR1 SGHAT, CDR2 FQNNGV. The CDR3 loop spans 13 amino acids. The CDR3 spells CASSLGTEFEAFF. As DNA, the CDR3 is TGTGCCAGCAGTCTTGGGACAGAATTTGAAGCTTTCTTT.